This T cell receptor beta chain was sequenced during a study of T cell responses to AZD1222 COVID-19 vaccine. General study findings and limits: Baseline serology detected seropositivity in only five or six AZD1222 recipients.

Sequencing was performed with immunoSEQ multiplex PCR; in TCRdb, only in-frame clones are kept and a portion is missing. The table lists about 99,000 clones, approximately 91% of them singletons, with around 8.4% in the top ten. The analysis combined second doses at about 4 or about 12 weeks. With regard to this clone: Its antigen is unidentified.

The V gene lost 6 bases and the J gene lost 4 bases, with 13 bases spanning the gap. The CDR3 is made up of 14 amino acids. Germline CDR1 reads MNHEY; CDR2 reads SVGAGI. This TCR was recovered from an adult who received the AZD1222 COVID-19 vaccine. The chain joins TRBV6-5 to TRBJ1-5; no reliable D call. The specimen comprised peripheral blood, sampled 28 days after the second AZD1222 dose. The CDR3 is CASSIDRRNQPQHF. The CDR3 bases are TGTGCCAGCAGCATCGACCGAAGGAATCAGCCCCAGCATTTT.